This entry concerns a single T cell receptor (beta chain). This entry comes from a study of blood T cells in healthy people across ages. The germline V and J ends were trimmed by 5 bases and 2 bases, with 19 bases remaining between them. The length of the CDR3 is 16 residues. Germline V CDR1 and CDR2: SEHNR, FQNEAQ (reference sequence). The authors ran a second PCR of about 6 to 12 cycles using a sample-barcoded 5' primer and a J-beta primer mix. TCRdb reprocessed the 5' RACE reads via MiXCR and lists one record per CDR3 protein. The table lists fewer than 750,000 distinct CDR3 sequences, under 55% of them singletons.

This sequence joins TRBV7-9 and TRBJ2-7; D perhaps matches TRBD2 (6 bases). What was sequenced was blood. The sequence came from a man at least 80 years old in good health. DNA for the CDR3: TGTGCCAGCAGCACAACCCTGACTAGGGCAGCCTACGAGCAGTACTTC. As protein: CASSTTLTRAAYEQYF.